This T cell receptor beta chain was obtained from a study of T cell responses to AZD1222 COVID-19 vaccine. Notes on this clone: Its antigen is as yet unknown.

Assay: immunoSEQ multiplex PCR; the TCRdb copy retains only in-frame clones and omits some. The profile shows 90,000 to 150,000 clones, under 85% of them singletons. With V trimmed by 1 base and J by 1 base, 17 bases remained unmatched. The germline V gene has CDR1 LNHDA and CDR2 SQIVND (reference sequence). CDR3 length: 20 residues. Study-level results: Clonal diversity was possibly underestimated, and the donors were mostly white British, with more females. Without day 14 samples, only post-peak T cell repertoires were studied.

This chain connects TRBV19 to TRBJ1-1; TRBD1 aligns across 8 bases. The receptor's source is an adult in good health. The starting material was peripheral blood, obtained on day 0 of AZD1222 vaccination. The CDR3 loop is CASSIGFPFGQGRANTEAFF. The CDR3, as DNA: TGTGCCAGTAGTATAGGGTTCCCATTCGGACAGGGAAGGGCGAACACTGAAGCTTTCTTT.